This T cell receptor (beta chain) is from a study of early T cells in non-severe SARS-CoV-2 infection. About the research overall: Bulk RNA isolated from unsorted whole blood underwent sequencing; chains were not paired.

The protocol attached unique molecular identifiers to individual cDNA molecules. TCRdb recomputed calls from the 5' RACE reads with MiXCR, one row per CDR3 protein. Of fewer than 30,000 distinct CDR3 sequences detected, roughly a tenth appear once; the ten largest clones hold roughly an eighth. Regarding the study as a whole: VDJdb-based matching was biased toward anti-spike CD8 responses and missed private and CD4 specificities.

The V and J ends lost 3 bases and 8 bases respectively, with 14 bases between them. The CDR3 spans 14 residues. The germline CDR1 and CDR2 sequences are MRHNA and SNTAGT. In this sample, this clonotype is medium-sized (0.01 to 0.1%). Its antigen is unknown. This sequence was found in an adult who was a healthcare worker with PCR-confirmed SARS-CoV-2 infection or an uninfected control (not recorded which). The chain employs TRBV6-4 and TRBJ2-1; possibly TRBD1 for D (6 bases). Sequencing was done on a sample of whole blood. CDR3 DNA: TGTGCCAGCAGTGAGGGGCAACAGGGCGATGAGCAGTTCTTC. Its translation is CASSEGQQGDEQFF.